Listed below are T cell receptor beta chains from one sample, sequenced in a study of shared clonotypes between healthy human individuals. Clones were read by immunoSEQ multiplex PCR, and TCRdb kept only the in-frame ones, dropping some. The sample lists about 120,000 clones, 68% occurring once. What was sequenced was memory CD8+ T cells sorted from blood. Receptors originate from a woman in her thirties in good health. CDR3s include the opening cysteine and the closing phenylalanine or tryptophan. The D gene is left open where the match is weak. Part of the rows lack a size; the others show once, few, many or a class for expanded clones.

clone size: .; D gene: TRBD1; V gene: TRBV28; J gene: TRBJ1-1; CDR3 protein: CASSLGDSQDTEAFF; CDR3 DNA: TGTGCCAGCAGTTTAGGGGACAGCCAGGACACTGAAGCTTTCTTT
clone size: .; D gene: TRBD1; V gene: TRBV27; J gene: TRBJ2-1; CDR3 protein: CASSLYRGLSYNEQFF; CDR3 DNA: TGTGCCAGCAGTCTCTACAGGGGGCTTTCCTACAATGAGCAGTTCTTC
clone size: .; D gene: TRBD2; V gene: TRBV18; J gene: TRBJ2-1; CDR3 protein: CASSPARTSGMDNEQFF; CDR3 DNA: TGTGCCAGCTCACCAGCTCGGACTAGCGGGATGGACAATGAGCAGTTCTTC
clone size: few; D gene: .; V gene: TRBV7-9; J gene: TRBJ2-2; CDR3 protein: CASSLTGELFF; CDR3 DNA: TGTGCCAGCAGCCTGACCGGGGAGCTGTTTTTT
clone size: .; D gene: .; V gene: TRBV7-6; J gene: TRBJ2-2; CDR3 protein: CASSSFEAGELFF; CDR3 DNA: TGTGCCAGCAGCTCGTTCGAGGCCGGGGAGCTGTTTTTT
clone size: many; D gene: .; V gene: TRBV10-3; J gene: TRBJ2-7; CDR3 protein: CAISAGLKTSSYEQYF; CDR3 DNA: TGTGCCATCAGTGCGGGACTCAAAACCAGCTCCTACGAGCAGTACTTC
clone size: .; D gene: .; V gene: TRBV5-6; J gene: TRBJ1-1; CDR3 protein: CASRLAHWGTEAFF; CDR3 DNA: TGTGCCAGCCGCCTGGCCCATTGGGGCACTGAAGCTTTCTTT
clone size: .; D gene: TRBD1; V gene: TRBV19; J gene: TRBJ2-7; CDR3 protein: CASSDMDRGLGQIYYEQYF; CDR3 DNA: TGTGCCAGTAGTGACATGGACAGGGGATTGGGACAAATATACTACGAGCAGTACTTC
clone size: .; D gene: .; V gene: TRBV6-1; J gene: TRBJ1-5; CDR3 protein: CASSEALRRVGNQPQHF; CDR3 DNA: TGTGCCAGCAGTGAAGCGCTCCGCAGGGTGGGCAATCAGCCCCAGCATTTT
clone size: .; D gene: TRBD2; V gene: TRBV11-2; J gene: TRBJ2-7; CDR3 protein: CASSAPDGTSGKNPYEQYF; CDR3 DNA: TGTGCCAGCAGCGCTCCGGACGGGACTAGCGGGAAAAACCCCTACGAGCAGTACTTC
clone size: .; D gene: .; V gene: TRBV10-3; J gene: TRBJ2-3; CDR3 protein: CAIGGLGGPDTQYF; CDR3 DNA: TGTGCCATCGGGGGATTAGGAGGCCCAGATACGCAGTATTTT
clone size: .; D gene: .; V gene: TRBV28; J gene: TRBJ1-5; CDR3 protein: CASSRGYGNQPQHF; CDR3 DNA: TGTGCCAGCAGCCGGGGTTATGGCAATCAGCCCCAGCATTTT
clone size: .; D gene: TRBD1; V gene: TRBV7-9; J gene: TRBJ2-2; CDR3 protein: CASSGTANTGELFF; CDR3 DNA: TGTGCCAGCAGCGGGACAGCGAACACCGGGGAGCTGTTTTTT
clone size: .; D gene: TRBD2; V gene: TRBV6-5; J gene: TRBJ2-7; CDR3 protein: CASSRAGGPAEQYF; CDR3 DNA: TGTGCCAGCAGTCGAGCGGGAGGGCCCGCCGAGCAGTACTTC
clone size: .; D gene: TRBD1; V gene: TRBV28; J gene: TRBJ2-6; CDR3 protein: CASSNPGQGASGANVLTF; CDR3 DNA: TGTGCCAGCAGTAATCCGGGACAGGGGGCCTCTGGGGCCAACGTCCTGACTTTC
clone size: .; D gene: .; V gene: TRBV15; J gene: TRBJ2-7; CDR3 protein: CATSRDLEQYF; CDR3 DNA: TGTGCCACCAGCAGAGATCTCGAGCAGTACTTC
clone size: .; D gene: .; V gene: TRBV19; J gene: TRBJ1-3; CDR3 protein: CASSADARSGNTIYF; CDR3 DNA: TGTGCCAGTAGTGCGGACGCCCGCTCTGGAAACACCATATATTTT
clone size: few; D gene: .; V gene: TRBV5-1; J gene: TRBJ2-7; CDR3 protein: CASSPSRHPSYEQYF; CDR3 DNA: TGCGCCAGCAGCCCCTCGCGGCACCCCTCCTACGAGCAGTACTTC
clone size: once; D gene: .; V gene: TRBV13; J gene: TRBJ2-7; CDR3 protein: CASSSLAGEQYF; CDR3 DNA: TGTGCCAGCAGCTCCCTAGCCGGCGAGCAGTACTTC
clone size: .; D gene: TRBD1; V gene: TRBV5-6; J gene: TRBJ2-7; CDR3 protein: CASSLGAGQGIYEQYF; CDR3 DNA: TGTGCCAGCAGCTTGGGGGCGGGACAGGGGATCTACGAGCAGTACTTC